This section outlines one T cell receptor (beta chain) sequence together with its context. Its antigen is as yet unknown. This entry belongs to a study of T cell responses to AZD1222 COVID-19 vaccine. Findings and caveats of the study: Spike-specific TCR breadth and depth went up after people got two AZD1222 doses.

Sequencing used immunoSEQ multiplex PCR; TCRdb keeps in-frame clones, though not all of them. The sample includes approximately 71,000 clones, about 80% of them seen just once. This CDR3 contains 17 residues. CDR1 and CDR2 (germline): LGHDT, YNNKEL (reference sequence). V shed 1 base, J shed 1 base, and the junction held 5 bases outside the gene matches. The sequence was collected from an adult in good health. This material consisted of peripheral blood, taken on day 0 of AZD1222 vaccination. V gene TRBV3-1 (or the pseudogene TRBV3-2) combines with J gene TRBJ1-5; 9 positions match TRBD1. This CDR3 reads CASSQGFGQGSNQPQHF. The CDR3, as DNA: TGTGCCAGCAGCCAAGGATTTGGACAGGGGAGCAATCAGCCCCAGCATTTT.